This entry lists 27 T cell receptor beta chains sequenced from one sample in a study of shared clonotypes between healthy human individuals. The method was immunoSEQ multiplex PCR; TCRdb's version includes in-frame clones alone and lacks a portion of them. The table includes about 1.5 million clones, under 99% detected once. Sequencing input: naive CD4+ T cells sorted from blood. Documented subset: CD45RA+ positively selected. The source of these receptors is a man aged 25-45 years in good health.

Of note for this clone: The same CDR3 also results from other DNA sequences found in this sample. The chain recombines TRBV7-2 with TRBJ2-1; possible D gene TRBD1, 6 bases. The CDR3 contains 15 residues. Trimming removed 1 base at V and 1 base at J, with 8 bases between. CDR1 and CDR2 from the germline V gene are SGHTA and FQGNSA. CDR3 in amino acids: CASSLDRASYNEQFF. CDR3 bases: TGTGCCAGCAGCTTAGACAGGGCGTCCTACAATGAGCAGTTCTTC.

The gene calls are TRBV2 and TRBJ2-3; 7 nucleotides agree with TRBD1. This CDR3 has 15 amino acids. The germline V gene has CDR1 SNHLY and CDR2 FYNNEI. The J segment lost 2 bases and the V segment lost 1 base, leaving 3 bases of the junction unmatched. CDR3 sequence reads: CASSEDRGLTDTQYF. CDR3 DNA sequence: TGTGCCAGCAGTGAAGACAGGGGCCTCACAGATACGCAGTATTTT.

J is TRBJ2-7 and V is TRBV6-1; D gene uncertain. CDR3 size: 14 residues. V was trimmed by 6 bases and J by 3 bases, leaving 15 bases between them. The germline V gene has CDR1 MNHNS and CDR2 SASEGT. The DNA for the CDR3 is TGTGCCAGCAGCAGGACGGATAATTACTACGAGCAGTACTTC. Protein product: CASSRTDNYYEQYF.

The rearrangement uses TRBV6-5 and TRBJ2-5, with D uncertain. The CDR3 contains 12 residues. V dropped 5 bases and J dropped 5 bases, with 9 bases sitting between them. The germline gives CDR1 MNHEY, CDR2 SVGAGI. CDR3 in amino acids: CASSTRAETQYF. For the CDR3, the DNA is TGTGCCAGCAGTACCAGAGCGGAGACCCAGTACTTC.

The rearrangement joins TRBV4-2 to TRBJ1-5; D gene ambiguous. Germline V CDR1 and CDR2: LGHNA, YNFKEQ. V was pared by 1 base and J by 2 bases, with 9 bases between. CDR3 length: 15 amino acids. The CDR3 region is CASSQGISGNQPQHF. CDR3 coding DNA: TGTGCCAGCAGCCAAGGGATCTCGGGCAATCAGCCCCAGCATTTT.

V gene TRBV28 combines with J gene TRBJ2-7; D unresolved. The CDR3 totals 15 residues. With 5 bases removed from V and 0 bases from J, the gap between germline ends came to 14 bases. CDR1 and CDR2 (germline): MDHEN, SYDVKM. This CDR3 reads CASSREGIVSYEQYF. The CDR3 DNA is TGTGCCAGCAGTAGGGAAGGAATTGTCTCCTACGAGCAGTACTTC.

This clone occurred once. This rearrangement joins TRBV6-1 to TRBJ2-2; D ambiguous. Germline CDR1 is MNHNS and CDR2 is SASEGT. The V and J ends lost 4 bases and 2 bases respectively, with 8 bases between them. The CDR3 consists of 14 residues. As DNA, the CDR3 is TGTGCCAGCAGTGCCAGCCCAAACACCGGGGAGCTGTTTTTT. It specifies CASSASPNTGELFF.

The CDR3 loop is CASSPSYSTYEQYF. The CDR3, as DNA: TGTGCCAGTAGTCCTTCTTACAGCACCTACGAGCAGTACTTC. This sequence joins TRBV19 and TRBJ2-7, with no clear D. The V and J ends lost 5 bases and 2 bases respectively, with 13 bases between them. Germline lookup yields CDR1 LNHDA and CDR2 SQIVND (reference sequence). CDR3 size: 14 residues.

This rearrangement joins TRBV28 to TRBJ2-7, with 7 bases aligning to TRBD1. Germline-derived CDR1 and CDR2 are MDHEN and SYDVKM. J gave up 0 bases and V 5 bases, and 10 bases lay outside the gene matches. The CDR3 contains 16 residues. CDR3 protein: CASSPVEDRYSYEQYF. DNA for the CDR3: TGTGCCAGCAGTCCCGTCGAGGACAGGTACTCCTACGAGCAGTACTTC.

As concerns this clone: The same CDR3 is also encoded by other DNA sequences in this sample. The CDR3 nucleotides are TGTGCCTGGAGTGTACTGGGAAACACCATATATTTT. Its protein product is CAWSVLGNTIYF. The chain couples TRBV30 to TRBJ1-3, with no clear D. The CDR3 runs 12 residues. V was pared by 0 bases and J by 4 bases, with 4 bases between. Germline V gene data show CDR1 as GTSNPN and CDR2 as SVGIG (reference sequence).

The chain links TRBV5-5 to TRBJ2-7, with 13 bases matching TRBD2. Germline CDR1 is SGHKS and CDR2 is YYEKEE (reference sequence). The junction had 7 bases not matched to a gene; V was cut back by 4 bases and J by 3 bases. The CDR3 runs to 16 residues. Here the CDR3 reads CASSAGLAGNLYEQYF. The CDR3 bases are TGTGCCAGCAGCGCGGGACTAGCGGGAAACCTCTACGAGCAGTACTTC. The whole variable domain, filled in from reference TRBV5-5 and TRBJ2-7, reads DAGVTQSPTHLIKTRGQQVTLRCSPISGHKSVSWYQQVLGQGPQFIFQYYEKEERGRGNFPDRFSARQFPNYSSELNVNALLLGDSALYLCASSAGLAGNLYEQYFGPGTRLTVT.

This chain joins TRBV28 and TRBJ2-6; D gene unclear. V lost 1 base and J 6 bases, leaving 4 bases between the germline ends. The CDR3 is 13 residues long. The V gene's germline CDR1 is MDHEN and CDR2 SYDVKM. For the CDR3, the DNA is TGTGCCAGCAGTTTATCCGTGGCCAACGTCCTGACTTTC. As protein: CASSLSVANVLTF.

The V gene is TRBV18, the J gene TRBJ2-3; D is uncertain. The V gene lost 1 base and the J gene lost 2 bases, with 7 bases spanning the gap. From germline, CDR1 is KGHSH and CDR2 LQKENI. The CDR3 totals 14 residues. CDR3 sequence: CASSPLSSTDTQYF. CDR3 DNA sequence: TGTGCCAGCTCACCACTTAGTTCCACAGATACGCAGTATTTT. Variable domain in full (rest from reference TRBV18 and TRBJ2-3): NAGVMQNPRHLVRRRGQEARLRCSPMKGHSHVYWYRQLPEEGLKFMVYLQKENIIDESGMPKERFSAEFPKEGPSILRIQQVVRGDSAAYFCASSPLSSTDTQYFGPGTRLTVL.

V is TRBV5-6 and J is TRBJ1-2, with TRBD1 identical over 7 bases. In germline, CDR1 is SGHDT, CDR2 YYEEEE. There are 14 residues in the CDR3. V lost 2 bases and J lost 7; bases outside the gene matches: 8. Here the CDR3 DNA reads TGTGCCAGCAGCTTTGACAGGGCGGTGGGTGGCTACACCTTC. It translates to CASSFDRAVGGYTF.

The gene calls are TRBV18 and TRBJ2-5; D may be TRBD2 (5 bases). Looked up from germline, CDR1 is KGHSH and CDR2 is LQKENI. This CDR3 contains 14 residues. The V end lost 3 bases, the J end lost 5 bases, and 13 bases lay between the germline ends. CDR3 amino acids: CASSPRPGGETQYF. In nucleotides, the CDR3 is TGTGCCAGCTCACCGCGCCCGGGCGGGGAGACCCAGTACTTC.

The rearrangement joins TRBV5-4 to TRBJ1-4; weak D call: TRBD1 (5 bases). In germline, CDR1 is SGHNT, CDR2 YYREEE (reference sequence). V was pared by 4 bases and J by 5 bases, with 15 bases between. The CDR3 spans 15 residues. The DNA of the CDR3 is TGTGCCAGCAGCCTCCAGGGCCGCGGAAATGAAAAACTGTTTTTT. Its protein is CASSLQGRGNEKLFF.

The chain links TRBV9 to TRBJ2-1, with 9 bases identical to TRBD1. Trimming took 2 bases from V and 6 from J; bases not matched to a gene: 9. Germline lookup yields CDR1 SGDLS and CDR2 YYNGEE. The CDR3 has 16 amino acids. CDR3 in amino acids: CASSVYRGLNPNEQFF. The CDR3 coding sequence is TGTGCCAGCAGCGTTTACAGGGGGCTAAACCCCAATGAGCAGTTCTTC.

CDR3 sequence: CASSRQGAGTDTQYF. As DNA, the CDR3 is TGTGCCAGCAGCCGACAGGGGGCGGGTACAGATACGCAGTATTTT. The genes are TRBV7-6 and TRBJ2-3, with 10 bases identical to TRBD1. This CDR3 contains 15 residues. V was clipped by 5 bases and J by 3 bases; unmatched bases: 5. Germline V gene sequence: CDR1 SGHVS, CDR2 FNYEAQ.

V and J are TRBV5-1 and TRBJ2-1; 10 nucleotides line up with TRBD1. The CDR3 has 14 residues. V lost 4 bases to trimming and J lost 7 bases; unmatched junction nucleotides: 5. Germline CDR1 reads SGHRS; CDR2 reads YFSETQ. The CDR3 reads CASSPGQGMNEQFF. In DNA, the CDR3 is TGCGCCAGCAGCCCGGGACAGGGGATGAATGAGCAGTTCTTC.

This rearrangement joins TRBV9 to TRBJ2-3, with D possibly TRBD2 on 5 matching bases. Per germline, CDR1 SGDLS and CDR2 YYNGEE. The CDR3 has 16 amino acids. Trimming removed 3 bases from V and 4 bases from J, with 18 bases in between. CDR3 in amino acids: CASSDPARRVADTQYF. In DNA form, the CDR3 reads TGTGCCAGCAGCGACCCGGCCAGGCGGGTGGCAGATACGCAGTATTTT. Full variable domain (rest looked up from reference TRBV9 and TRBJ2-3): DSGVTQTPKHLITATGQRVTLRCSPRSGDLSVYWYQQSLDQGLQFLIQYYNGEERAKGNILERFSAQQFPDLHSELNLSSLELGDSALYFCASSDPARRVADTQYFGPGTRLTVL.

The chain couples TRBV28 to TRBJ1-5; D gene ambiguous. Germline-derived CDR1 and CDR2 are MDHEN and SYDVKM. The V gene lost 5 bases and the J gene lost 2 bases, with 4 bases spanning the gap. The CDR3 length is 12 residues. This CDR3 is CASSGGNQPQHF. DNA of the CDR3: TGTGCCAGCAGTGGAGGCAATCAGCCCCAGCATTTT. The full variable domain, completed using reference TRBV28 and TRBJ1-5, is DVKVTQSSRYLVKRTGEKVFLECVQDMDHENMFWYRQDPGLGLRLIYFSYDVKMKEKGDIPEGYSVSREKKERFSLILESASTNQTSMYLCASSGGNQPQHFGDGTRLSIL.

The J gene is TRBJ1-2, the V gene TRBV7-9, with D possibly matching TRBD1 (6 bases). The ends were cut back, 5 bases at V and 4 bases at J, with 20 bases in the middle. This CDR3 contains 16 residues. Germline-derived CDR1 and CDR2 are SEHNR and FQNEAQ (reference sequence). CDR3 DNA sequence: TGTGCCAGCAGCCACATAGGGGGGGAGATGAGCTATGGCTACACCTTC. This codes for CASSHIGGEMSYGYTF. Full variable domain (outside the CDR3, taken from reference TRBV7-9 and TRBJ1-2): DTGVSQNPRHKITKRGQNVTFRCDPISEHNRLYWYRQTLGQGPEFLTYFQNEAQLEKSRLLSDRFSAERPKGSFSTLEIQRTEQGDSAMYLCASSHIGGEMSYGYTFGSGTRLTVV.

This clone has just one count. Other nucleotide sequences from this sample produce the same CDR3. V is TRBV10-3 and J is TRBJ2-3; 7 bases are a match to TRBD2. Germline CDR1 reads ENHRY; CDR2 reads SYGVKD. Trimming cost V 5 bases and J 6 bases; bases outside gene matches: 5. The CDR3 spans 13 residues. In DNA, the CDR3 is TGTGCCATCAGTCTGACGCGGGGGGATACGCAGTATTTT. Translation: CAISLTRGDTQYF.

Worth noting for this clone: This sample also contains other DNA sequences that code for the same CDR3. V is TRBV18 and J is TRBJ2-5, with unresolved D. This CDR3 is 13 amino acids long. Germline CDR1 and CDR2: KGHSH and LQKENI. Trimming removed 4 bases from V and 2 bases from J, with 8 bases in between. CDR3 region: CASSLGIQETQYF. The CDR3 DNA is TGTGCCAGCTCACTCGGAATTCAAGAGACCCAGTACTTC.

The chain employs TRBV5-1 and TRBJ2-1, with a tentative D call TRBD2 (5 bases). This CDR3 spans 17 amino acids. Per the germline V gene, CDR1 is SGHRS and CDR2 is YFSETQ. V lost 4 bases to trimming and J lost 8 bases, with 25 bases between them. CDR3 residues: CASSRGYRSRVGDEQFF. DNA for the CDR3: TGCGCCAGCAGCCGGGGTTATAGGAGCCGGGTAGGCGATGAGCAGTTCTTC.

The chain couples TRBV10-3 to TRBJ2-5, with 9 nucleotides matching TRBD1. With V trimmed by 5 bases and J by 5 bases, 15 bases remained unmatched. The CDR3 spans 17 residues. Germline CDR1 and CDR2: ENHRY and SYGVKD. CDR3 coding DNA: TGTGCCATCAGTTCTGGTTATCTTAAACAGGGGGCGGAGACCCAGTACTTC. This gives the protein CAISSGYLKQGAETQYF.

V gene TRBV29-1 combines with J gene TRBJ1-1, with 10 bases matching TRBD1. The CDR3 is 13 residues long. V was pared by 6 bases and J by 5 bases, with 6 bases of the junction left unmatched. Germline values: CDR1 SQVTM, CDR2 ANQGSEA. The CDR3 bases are TGCAGCGTCGGACAGGGGGTTTTTACTGAAGCTTTCTTT. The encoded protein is CSVGQGVFTEAFF. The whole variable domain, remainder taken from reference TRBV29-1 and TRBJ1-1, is SAVISQKPSRDICQRGTSLTIQCQVDSQVTMMFWYRQQPGQSLTLIATANQGSEATYESGFVIDKFPISRPNLTFSTLTVSNMSPEDSSIYLCSVGQGVFTEAFFGQGTRLTVV.